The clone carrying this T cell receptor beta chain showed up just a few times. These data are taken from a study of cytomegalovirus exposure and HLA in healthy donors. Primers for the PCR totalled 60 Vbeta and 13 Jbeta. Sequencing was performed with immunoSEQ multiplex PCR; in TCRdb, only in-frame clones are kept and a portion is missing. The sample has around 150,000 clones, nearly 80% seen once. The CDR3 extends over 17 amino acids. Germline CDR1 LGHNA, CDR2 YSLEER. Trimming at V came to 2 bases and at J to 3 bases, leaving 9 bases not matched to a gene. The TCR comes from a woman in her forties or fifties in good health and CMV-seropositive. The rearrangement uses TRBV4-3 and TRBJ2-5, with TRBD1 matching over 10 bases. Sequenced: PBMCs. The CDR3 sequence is CASSQQESGTGEETQYF. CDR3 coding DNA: TGCGCCAGCAGCCAACAAGAATCCGGGACAGGGGAAGAGACCCAGTACTTC.